This T cell receptor beta chain was captured in a study of response to subunit inactivated influenza vaccine. Via MiXCR, TCRdb re-called the RT-PCR reads, giving one row per CDR3 protein. The sample shows about 700,000 distinct CDR3 sequences, around 13% of them seen only once. This CDR3 spans 15 amino acids. Trimming shortened V by 6 bases and J by 0 bases, and 14 bases separated the two germline ends. The germline gives CDR1 SGDLS, CDR2 YYNGEE. Study results and limitations: The authors put forward the suggestion that each seasonal influenza vaccination may bring in only a limited number of new T cells.

This clonotype has only a few counts. Its specificity is not known. The source was PBMCs from blood, collected 14 days before vaccination. The V call is TRBV9, the J call TRBJ2-3; D is unresolved. The TCR sequence derives from a man aged 50-59 years who received an inactivated influenza vaccine. CDR3 DNA: TGTGCCAGCACCCAAGGAATATTTAGCACAGATACGCAGTATTTT. Its translation: CASTQGIFSTDTQYF.